This entry concerns a single T cell receptor beta chain. Its antigen remains unknown. CDR3 length: 14 amino acids. The V gene lost 1 base and the J gene lost 4 bases, with 5 bases spanning the gap. CDR1 and CDR2 from the germline V gene are SNHLY and FYNNEI. The data were taken from a study of lymphopenia after photon versus proton radiotherapy. The assay was immunoSEQ multiplex PCR, and TCRdb's table has in-frame clones only and misses some. The sample consists of 55,000 to 70,000 clones, around 87% of them appearing once. Study outcomes and limitations: Authors raise, but do not show, better survival with proton therapy. Larger post-nadir TCR diversity loss correlated inversely with survival in deceased patients. Photon-treated patients lost naive T cells and TCR diversity; proton-treated stayed stable. After the lymphocyte nadir, photon-treated repertoires showed oligoclonal expansion, especially of CD8+ Temra cells.

The V call is TRBV2, the J call TRBJ2-6; D unresolved. This sample comprised peripheral blood, obtained from a patient treated with photon-based radiotherapy. The TCR was taken from a man in his forties or fifties with gastric cancer. The CDR3 nucleotides read TGTGCCAGCAGTGAAGTGGCGGGGGCCAACGTCCTGACTTTC. Its translation is CASSEVAGANVLTF.